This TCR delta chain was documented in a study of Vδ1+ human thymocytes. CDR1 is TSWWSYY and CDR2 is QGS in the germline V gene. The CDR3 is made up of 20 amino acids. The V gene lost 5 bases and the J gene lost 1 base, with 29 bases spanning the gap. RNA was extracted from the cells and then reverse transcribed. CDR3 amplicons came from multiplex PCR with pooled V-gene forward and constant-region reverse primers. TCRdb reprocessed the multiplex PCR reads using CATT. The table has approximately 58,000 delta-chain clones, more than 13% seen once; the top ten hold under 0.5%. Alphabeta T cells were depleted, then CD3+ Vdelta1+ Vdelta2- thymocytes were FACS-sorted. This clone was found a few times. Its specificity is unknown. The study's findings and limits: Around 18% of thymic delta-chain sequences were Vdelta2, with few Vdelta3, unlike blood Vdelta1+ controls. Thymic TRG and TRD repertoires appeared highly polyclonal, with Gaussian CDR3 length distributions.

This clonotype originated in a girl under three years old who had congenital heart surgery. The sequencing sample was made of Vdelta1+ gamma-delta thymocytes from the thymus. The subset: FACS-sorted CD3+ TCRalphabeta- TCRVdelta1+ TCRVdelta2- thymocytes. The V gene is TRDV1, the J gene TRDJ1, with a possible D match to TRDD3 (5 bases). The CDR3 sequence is CALGSPPRLVLVYSTDKLIF. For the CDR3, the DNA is TGTGCTCTTGGGTCCCCTCCCCGCCTGGTACTGGTTTACTCCACCGATAAACTCATCTTT.